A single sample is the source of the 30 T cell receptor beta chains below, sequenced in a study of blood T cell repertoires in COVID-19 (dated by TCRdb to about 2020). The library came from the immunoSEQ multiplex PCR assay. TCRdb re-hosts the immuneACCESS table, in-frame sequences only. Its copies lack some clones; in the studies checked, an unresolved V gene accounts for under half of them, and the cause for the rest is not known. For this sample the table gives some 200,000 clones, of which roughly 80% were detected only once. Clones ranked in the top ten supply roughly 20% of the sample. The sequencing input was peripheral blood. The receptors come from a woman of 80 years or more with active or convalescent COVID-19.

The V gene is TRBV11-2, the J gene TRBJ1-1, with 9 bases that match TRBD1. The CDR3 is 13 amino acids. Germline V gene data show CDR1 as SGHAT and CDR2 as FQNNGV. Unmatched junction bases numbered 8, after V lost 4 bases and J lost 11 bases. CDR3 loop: CASSSKYRGRAFF. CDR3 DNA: TGTGCCAGCAGCTCGAAATACAGGGGGCGGGCTTTCTTT.

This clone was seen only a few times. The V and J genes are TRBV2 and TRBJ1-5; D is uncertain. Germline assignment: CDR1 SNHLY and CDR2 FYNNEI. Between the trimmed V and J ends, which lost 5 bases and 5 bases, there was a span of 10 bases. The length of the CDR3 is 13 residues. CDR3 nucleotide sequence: TGTGCCAGCAGTCAAACTCAAGATCAGCCCCAGCATTTT. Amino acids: CASSQTQDQPQHF.

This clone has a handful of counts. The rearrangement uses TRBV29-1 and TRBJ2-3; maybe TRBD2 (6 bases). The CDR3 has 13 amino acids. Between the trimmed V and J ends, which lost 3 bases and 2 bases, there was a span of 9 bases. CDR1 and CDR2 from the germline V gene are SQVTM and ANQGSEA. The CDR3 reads CSVEGLHTDTQYF. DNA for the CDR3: TGCAGCGTTGAGGGACTTCACACAGATACGCAGTATTTT.

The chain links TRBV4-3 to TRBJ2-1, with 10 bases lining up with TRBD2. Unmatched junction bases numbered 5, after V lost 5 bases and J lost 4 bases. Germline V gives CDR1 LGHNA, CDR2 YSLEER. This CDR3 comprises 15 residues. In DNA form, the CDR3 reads TGCGCCAGCAGCAGTAGCGGGGGGAAATACAATGAGCAGTTCTTC. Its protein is CASSSSGGKYNEQFF.

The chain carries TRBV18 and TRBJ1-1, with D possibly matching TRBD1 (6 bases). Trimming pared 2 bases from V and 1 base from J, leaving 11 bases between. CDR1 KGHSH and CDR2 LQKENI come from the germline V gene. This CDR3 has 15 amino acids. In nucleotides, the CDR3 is TGTGCCAGCTCACCATTGGGGGCGCAGAACACTGAAGCTTTCTTT. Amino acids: CASSPLGAQNTEAFF.

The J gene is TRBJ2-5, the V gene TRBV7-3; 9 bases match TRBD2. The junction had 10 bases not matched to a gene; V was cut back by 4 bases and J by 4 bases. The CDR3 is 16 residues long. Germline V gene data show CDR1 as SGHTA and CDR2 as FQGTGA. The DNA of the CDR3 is TGTGCCAGCAGCTCCTCTCGAGCGGGAGGTGGAGAGACCCAGTACTTC. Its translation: CASSSSRAGGGETQYF.

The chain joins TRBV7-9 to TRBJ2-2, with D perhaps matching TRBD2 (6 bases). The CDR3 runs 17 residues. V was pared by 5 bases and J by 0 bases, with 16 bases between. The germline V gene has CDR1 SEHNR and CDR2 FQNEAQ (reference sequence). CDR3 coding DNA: TGTGCCAGCAGCCCCACTCCGGGACTCTCGAACACCGGGGAGCTGTTTTTT. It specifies CASSPTPGLSNTGELFF. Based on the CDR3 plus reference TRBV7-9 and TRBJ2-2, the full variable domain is DTGVSQNPRHKITKRGQNVTFRCDPISEHNRLYWYRQTLGQGPEFLTYFQNEAQLEKSRLLSDRFSAERPKGSFSTLEIQRTEQGDSAMYLCASSPTPGLSNTGELFFGEGSRLTVL.

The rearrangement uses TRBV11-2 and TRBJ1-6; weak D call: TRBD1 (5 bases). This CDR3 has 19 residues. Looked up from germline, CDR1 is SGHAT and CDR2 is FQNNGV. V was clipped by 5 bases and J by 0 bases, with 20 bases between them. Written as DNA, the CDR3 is TGTGCCAGCAGCCATCTTACAGGTTCATTAAGCTCCTATAATTCACCCCTCCACTTT. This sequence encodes CASSHLTGSLSSYNSPLHF.

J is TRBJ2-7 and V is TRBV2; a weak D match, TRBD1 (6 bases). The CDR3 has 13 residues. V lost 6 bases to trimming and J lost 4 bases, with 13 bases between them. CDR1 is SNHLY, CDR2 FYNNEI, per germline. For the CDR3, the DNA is TGTGCCAGCAGGTCGGACAGTCTATACGAGCAGTACTTC. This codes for CASRSDSLYEQYF.

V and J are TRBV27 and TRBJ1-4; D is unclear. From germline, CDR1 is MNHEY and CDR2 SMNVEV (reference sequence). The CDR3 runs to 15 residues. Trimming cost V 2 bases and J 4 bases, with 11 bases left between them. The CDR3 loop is CASSLGRKHNEKLFF. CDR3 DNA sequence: TGTGCCAGCAGTTTAGGCAGGAAGCATAATGAAAAACTGTTTTTT.

In DNA form, the CDR3 reads TGTGCCTGGAGTCGATGGGGGGACCTTTATACGCAGTATTTT. It translates to CAWSRWGDLYTQYF. The chain has TRBV30 and TRBJ2-3, with D possibly matching TRBD2 (6 bases). Trimming cost V 2 bases and J 7 bases, with 16 bases left between them. CDR1 is GTSNPN, CDR2 SVGIG, per germline (reference sequence). CDR3 length equals 14 residues.

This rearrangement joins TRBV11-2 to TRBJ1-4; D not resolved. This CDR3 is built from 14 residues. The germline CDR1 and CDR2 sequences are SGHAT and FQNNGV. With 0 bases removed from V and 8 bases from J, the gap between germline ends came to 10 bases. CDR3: CASSLDRRGEKLFF. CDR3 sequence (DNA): TGTGCCAGCAGCTTAGATCGTCGCGGCGAAAAACTGTTTTTT.

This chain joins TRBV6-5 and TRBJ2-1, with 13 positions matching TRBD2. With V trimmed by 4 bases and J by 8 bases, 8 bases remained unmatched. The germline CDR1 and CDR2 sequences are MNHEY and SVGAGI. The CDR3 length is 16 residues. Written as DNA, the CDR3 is TGTGCCAGCAGTTTGACCGGGACTAGCGGGATTTATGAGCAGTTCTTC. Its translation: CASSLTGTSGIYEQFF.

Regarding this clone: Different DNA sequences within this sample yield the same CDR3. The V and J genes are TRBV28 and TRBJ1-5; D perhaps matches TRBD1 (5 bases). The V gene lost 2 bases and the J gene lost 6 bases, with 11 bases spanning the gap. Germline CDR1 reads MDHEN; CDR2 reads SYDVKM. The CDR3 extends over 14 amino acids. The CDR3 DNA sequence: TGTGCCAGCAGTTTAGGGCAGGGTAGTCAGCCCCAGCATTTT. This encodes CASSLGQGSQPQHF.

The CDR3: CASSSGLSYNEQFF. The CDR3 DNA reads TGTGCCAGCAGCTCGGGTCTCTCCTACAATGAGCAGTTCTTC. The gene calls are TRBV5-5 and TRBJ2-1; D remains ambiguous. Deletions cut 3 bases from V and 0 bases from J, with 7 bases between. Germline lookup yields CDR1 SGHKS and CDR2 YYEKEE (reference sequence). This CDR3 is 14 amino acids long. Full variable domain (missing parts from reference TRBV5-5 and TRBJ2-1): DAGVTQSPTHLIKTRGQQVTLRCSPISGHKSVSWYQQVLGQGPQFIFQYYEKEERGRGNFPDRFSARQFPNYSSELNVNALLLGDSALYLCASSSGLSYNEQFFGPGTRLTVL.

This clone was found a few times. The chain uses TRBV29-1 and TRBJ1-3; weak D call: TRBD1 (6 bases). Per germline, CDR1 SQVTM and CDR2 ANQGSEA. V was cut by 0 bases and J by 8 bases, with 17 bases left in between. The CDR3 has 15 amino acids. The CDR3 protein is CSVEDYRARPDTIYF. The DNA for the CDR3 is TGCAGCGTTGAAGATTACAGGGCCCGCCCGGACACCATATATTTT.

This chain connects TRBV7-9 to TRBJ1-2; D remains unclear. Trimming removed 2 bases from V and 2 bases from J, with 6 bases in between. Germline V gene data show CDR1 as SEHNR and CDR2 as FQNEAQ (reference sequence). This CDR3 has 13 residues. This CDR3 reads CASSLTVNYGYTF. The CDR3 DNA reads TGTGCCAGCAGCTTAACGGTAAACTATGGCTACACCTTC.

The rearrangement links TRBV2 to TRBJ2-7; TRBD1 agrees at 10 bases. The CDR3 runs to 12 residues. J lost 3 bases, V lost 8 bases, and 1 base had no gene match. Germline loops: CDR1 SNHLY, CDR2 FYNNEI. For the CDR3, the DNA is TGTGCCAGCCGGACAGGGGGCTACGAGCAGTACTTC. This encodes CASRTGGYEQYF.

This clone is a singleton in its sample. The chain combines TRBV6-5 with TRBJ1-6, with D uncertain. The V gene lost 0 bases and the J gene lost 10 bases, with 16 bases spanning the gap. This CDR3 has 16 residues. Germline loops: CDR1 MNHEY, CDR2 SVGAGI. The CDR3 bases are TGTGCCAGCAGTTACTCCAACAGACGGGGAGAATCACCCCTCCACTTT. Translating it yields CASSYSNRRGESPLHF.

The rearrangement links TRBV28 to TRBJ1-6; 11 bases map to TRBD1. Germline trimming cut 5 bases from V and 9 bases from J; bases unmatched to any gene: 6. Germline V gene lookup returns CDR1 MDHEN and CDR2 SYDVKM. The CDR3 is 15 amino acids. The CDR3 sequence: CASSLPGQGGSPLHF. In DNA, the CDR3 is TGTGCCAGCAGTCTTCCGGGACAGGGGGGTTCACCCCTCCACTTT.

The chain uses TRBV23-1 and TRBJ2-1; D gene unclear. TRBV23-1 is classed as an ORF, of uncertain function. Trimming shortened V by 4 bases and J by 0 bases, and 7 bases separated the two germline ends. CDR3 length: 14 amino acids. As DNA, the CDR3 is TGCGCCAGCAGTCGAAGGAGCTCCTACAATGAGCAGTTCTTC. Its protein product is CASSRRSSYNEQFF.

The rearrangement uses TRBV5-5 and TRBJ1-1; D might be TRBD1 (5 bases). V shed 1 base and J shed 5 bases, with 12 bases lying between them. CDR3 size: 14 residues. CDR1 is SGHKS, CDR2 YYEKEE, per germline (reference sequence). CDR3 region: CASSLRRGRTEAFF. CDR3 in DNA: TGTGCCAGCAGCTTGAGAAGGGGTCGGACTGAAGCTTTCTTT. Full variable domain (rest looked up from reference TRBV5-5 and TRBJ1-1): DAGVTQSPTHLIKTRGQQVTLRCSPISGHKSVSWYQQVLGQGPQFIFQYYEKEERGRGNFPDRFSARQFPNYSSELNVNALLLGDSALYLCASSLRRGRTEAFFGQGTRLTVV.

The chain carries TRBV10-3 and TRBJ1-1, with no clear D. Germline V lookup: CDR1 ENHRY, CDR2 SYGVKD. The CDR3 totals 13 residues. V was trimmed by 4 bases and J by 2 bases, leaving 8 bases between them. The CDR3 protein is CAISVQINTEAFF. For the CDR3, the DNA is TGTGCCATCAGTGTACAGATCAACACTGAAGCTTTCTTT.

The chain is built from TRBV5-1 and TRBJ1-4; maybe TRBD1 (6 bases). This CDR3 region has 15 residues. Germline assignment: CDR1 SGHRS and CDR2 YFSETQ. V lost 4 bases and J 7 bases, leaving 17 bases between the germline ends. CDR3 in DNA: TGCGCCAGCAGCCCGATCGGGGGGCGAGCTGAAAAACTGTTTTTT. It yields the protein CASSPIGGRAEKLFF.

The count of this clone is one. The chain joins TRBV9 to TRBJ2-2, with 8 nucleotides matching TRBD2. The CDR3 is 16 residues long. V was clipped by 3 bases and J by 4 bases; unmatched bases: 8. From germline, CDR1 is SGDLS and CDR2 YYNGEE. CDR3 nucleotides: TGTGCCAGCAGCGCCGATCCCGGGACTAGCACCGGGGAGCTGTTTTTT. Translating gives CASSADPGTSTGELFF. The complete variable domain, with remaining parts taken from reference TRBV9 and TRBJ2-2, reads DSGVTQTPKHLITATGQRVTLRCSPRSGDLSVYWYQQSLDQGLQFLIQYYNGEERAKGNILERFSAQQFPDLHSELNLSSLELGDSALYFCASSADPGTSTGELFFGEGSRLTVL.

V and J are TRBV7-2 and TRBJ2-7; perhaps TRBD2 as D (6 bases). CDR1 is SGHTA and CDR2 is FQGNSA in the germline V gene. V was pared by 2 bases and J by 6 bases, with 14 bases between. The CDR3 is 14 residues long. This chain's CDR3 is CASSLPLRRGEQYF. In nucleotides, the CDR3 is TGTGCCAGCAGCTTACCCCTGAGGAGGGGCGAGCAGTACTTC. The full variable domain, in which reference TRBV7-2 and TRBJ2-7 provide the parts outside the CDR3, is GAGVSQSPSNKVTEKGKDVELRCDPISGHTALYWYRQSLGQGLEFLIYFQGNSAPDKSGLPSDRFSAERTGGSVSTLTIQRTQQEDSAVYLCASSLPLRRGEQYFGPGTRLTVT.

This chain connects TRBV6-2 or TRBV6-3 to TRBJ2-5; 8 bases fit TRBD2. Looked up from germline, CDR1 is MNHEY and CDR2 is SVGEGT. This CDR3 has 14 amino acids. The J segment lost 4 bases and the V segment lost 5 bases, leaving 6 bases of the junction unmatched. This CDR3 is CASSPGTRGETQYF. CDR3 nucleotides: TGTGCCAGCAGTCCGGGGACTAGAGGAGAGACCCAGTACTTC.

For the CDR3, the DNA is TGCGCCAGCAGCTTGGACAGGGTAGACACTGAAGCTTTCTTT. Protein product: CASSLDRVDTEAFF. The genes are TRBV5-1 and TRBJ1-1; D may be TRBD1 (6 bases). Germline CDR1 reads SGHRS; CDR2 reads YFSETQ. V shed 0 bases and J shed 3 bases, with 9 bases lying between them. This CDR3 has 14 amino acids.

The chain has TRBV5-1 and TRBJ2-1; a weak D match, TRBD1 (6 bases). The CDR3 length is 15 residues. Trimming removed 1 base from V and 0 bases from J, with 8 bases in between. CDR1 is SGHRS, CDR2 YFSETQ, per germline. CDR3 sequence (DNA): TGCGCCAGCAGCTTGCAGGGGCTCTCCTACAATGAGCAGTTCTTC. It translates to CASSLQGLSYNEQFF.

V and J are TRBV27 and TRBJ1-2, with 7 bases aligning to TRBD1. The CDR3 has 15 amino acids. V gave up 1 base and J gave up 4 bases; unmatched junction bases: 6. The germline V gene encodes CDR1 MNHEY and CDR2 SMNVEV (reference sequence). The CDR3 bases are TGTGCCAGCAGTTTATACGGACAGGAGGGCTATGGCTACACCTTC. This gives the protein CASSLYGQEGYGYTF.